The 8 T cell receptor beta chains listed next were all sequenced from one sample in a study of regulatory T cells. The primer mix had 52 TRBV and 13 TRBJ primers. The data were produced by immunoSEQ multiplex PCR, yet TCRdb's version contains in-frame clones alone and is incomplete. The table records 20,000 to 25,000 clones, over 85% of them present only once. The sequenced sample consisted of CD8+ T cells sorted from blood. Every receptor here comes from a child aged 2 to 9 with CD3G deficiency.

The chain uses TRBV6-1 and TRBJ1-1; D is unresolved. V was shortened by 4 bases and J by 1 base, with 10 bases between the two germline ends. Germline loops: CDR1 MNHNS, CDR2 SASEGT. The CDR3 runs 14 residues. CDR3 region: CASSVVGQNTEAFF. For the CDR3, the DNA is TGTGCCAGCAGTGTGGTAGGGCAGAACACTGAAGCTTTCTTT.

The rearrangement links TRBV27 to TRBJ1-5; the D is unclear. The CDR3 runs to 12 residues. Trimming pared 7 bases from V and 2 bases from J, leaving 6 bases between. The germline gives CDR1 MNHEY, CDR2 SMNVEV (reference sequence). CDR3 nucleotides: TGTGCCAGCACGGGCGGCAATCAGCCCCAGCATTTT. This codes for CASTGGNQPQHF.

The V call is TRBV5-1, the J call TRBJ2-7; a weak D match, TRBD2 (5 bases). The CDR3 runs 12 residues. The germline V gene encodes CDR1 SGHRS and CDR2 YFSETQ. V lost 0 bases and J 7 bases, leaving 8 bases between the germline ends. The CDR3 reads CASSLEPGEQYF. The DNA for the CDR3 is TGCGCCAGCAGCTTGGAACCGGGGGAGCAGTACTTC.

This clone was recorded once. The V call is TRBV28, the J call TRBJ1-5; unclear D gene. Germline CDR1 and CDR2: MDHEN and SYDVKM. CDR3 length equals 17 residues. Trimming took off 6 bases at V and 1 base at J, with 19 bases between the two ends. The CDR3 DNA follows: TGTGCCAGCAGCCCCTCGAGGTTAAGGGTCAGCAATCAGCCCCAGCATTTT. Translation gives CASSPSRLRVSNQPQHF.

V is TRBV28 and J is TRBJ2-2; D is unresolved. V dropped 1 base and J dropped 1 base, with 7 bases sitting between them. The CDR3 runs 15 residues. The V gene's germline CDR1 is MDHEN and CDR2 SYDVKM. The CDR3 loop is CASSLSVLNTGELFF. The CDR3 DNA sequence: TGTGCCAGCAGTTTATCGGTCCTGAACACCGGGGAGCTGTTTTTT.

The gene calls are TRBV7-8 and TRBJ2-1; a weak D match, TRBD2 (5 bases). The germline CDR1 and CDR2 sequences are SGHVS and FQNEAQ. The germline V and J ends were trimmed by 8 bases and 7 bases, with 15 bases remaining between them. The CDR3 loop spans 13 amino acids. The CDR3 region is CASQLSRGNEQFF. CDR3 nucleotide sequence: TGTGCCAGCCAGCTCTCTCGGGGAAATGAGCAGTTCTTC.

The chain uses TRBV5-1 and TRBJ2-7, with 9 positions matching TRBD1. Unmatched junction bases numbered 9, after V lost 3 bases and J lost 5 bases. Germline V gene sequence: CDR1 SGHRS, CDR2 YFSETQ. The CDR3 consists of 15 residues. The CDR3, as DNA: TGCGCCAGCAGCTCTTGGGGACAGGGCGGAGACGAGCAGTACTTC. Its translation is CASSSWGQGGDEQYF.

This chain links TRBV9 with TRBJ2-1; 7 bases map to TRBD1. Germline V lookup: CDR1 SGDLS, CDR2 YYNGEE. Losses at the gene ends were 4 bases for V and 2 bases for J; bases not matched to a gene: 6. The CDR3 contains 15 residues. The CDR3 coding sequence is TGTGCCAGCAGCAAAACAGGGGTGGCCTACAATGAGCAGTTCTTC. Protein: CASSKTGVAYNEQFF. Together with reference TRBV9 and TRBJ2-1, the CDR3 gives the full variable domain: DSGVTQTPKHLITATGQRVTLRCSPRSGDLSVYWYQQSLDQGLQFLIQYYNGEERAKGNILERFSAQQFPDLHSELNLSSLELGDSALYFCASSKTGVAYNEQFFGPGTRLTVL.